The rows below give T cell receptor beta chains drawn from one sample of a study of Graves' ophthalmopathy and Graves' hyperthyroidism. TCRdb itself ran the multiplex PCR reads through MiXCR, one entry per CDR3 protein. The sample consists of about 500,000 distinct CDR3 sequences, about 35% of them appearing once. Sequencing was done on a sample of peripheral blood or thyroid tissue (not recorded which). The receptors shown here come from an adult man with Graves' hyperthyroidism. The CDR3 runs from the conserved cysteine through the conserved F or W. Fields, in order: clone size, D gene, V gene, J gene, CDR3 protein, CDR3 DNA. The D gene is left open where the match is weak. Where a row states a size, it is once, few, many or the class of an expanded clone; other rows omit it.

many	.	TRBV27	TRBJ1-2	CASTSFRPPANYGYTF	TGTGCCAGCACCTCGTTTCGGCCCCCCGCTAACTATGGCTACACCTTC
.	.	TRBV15	TRBJ2-5	CATSRGSGETQYF	TGTGCCACCAGCAGGGGATCGGGGGAGACCCAGTACTTC
.	.	TRBV5-1	TRBJ2-5	CASSLAGRRQETQYF	TGCGCCAGCAGCTTGGCCGGGCGACGTCAAGAGACCCAGTACTTC
.	.	TRBV20-1	TRBJ1-6	CGAGDLGQLNSPLHF	TGCGGTGCTGGAGACCTAGGACAGCTAAATTCACCCCTCCACTTT
many	.	TRBV4-1	TRBJ2-5	CASSQEAGSREIPETQYF	TGCGCCAGCAGCCAAGAGGCTGGGTCCAGGGAGATCCCAGAGACCCAGTACTTC
many	.	TRBV5-6	TRBJ2-2	CASSRLPNTGELFF	TGTGCCAGCAGCCGTCTCCCGAACACCGGGGAGCTGTTTTTT
.	.	TRBV30	TRBJ1-1	CAWRVGRNTEAFF	TGTGCCTGGAGAGTGGGGAGGAACACTGAAGCTTTCTTT
.	TRBD1	TRBV10-3	TRBJ1-5	CAITGTGGVQPQHF	TGCGCCATCACCGGTACAGGGGGCGTTCAGCCCCAGCATTTT
.	.	TRBV20-1	TRBJ2-4	CSLLTYSGGIQYF	TGCAGCCTACTGACATACTCGGGCGGGATTCAGTACTTC
many	TRBD1	TRBV6-5	TRBJ2-7	CASRNRGAGLDEQYF	TGTGCCAGCAGGAACAGGGGCGCTGGTTTGGACGAGCAGTACTTC
few	.	TRBV18	TRBJ1-2	CASSPPSEDYGYTF	TGTGCCAGCTCACCCCCCTCCGAGGACTATGGCTACACCTTC